This T cell receptor (beta chain) was found in a study of T cells in localized non-small cell lung cancer. Overall study results and limits: Of the tissues analyzed, uninvolved adjacent lung showed maximal T cell clonality, greater than tumor. Out of the top 100 tumor clones, a median approximately 61 were seen in adjacent lung. The tumor had only one region sequenced, so heterogeneity remains possible.

V lost 3 bases, J lost 5 bases, and 11 bases lay in between. CDR3 length: 14 residues. From germline, CDR1 is GTSNPN and CDR2 SVGIG (reference sequence). Libraries were prepared by immunoSEQ multiplex PCR; TCRdb keeps only in-frame clonotypes and omits some of them. Altogether approximately 30,000 clones are present, 87% being singletons, with the ten largest covering about 17%. Turning to this clone: Its antigen is currently unknown.

The specimen comprised peripheral blood mononuclear cells, sampled before any cancer treatment. The rearrangement joins TRBV30 to TRBJ1-6; possible D gene TRBD1, 6 bases. This clonotype originated in a man aged 40-75 years with stage III lung adenocarcinoma. CDR3 sequence (DNA): TGTGCCTGGAGGGCATGGACAGATAATTCACCCCTCCACTTT. Translation: CAWRAWTDNSPLHF.